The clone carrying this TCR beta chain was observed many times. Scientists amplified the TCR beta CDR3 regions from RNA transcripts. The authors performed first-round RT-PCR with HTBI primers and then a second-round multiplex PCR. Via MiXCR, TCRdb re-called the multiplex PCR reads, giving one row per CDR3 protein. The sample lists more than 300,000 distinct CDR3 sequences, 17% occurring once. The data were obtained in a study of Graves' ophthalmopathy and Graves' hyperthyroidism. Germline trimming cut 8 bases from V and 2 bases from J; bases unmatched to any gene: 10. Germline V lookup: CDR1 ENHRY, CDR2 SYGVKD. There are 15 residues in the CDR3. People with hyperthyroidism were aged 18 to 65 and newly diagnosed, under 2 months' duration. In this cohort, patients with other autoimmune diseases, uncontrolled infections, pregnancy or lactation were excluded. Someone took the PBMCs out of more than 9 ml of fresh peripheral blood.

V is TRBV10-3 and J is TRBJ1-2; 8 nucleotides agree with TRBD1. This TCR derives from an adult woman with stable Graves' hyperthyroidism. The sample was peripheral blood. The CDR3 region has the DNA TGTGCCATCCAGCGTACAGGGGGTCAAAACTATGGCTACACCTTC. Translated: CAIQRTGGQNYGYTF.